This T cell receptor beta chain was sequenced during a study of T cell responses to AZD1222 COVID-19 vaccine. V lost 0 bases, J lost 1 base, and 5 bases lay in between. Germline loops: CDR1 SGHNT, CDR2 YYREEE (reference sequence). CDR3 length: 14 amino acids. As regards this clone: Its cognate antigen is unknown.

Study conclusions and caveats: Mostly white British, mostly female donors; authors suggested clonal diversity may be underestimated. Rises in breadth and depth of Spike-specific TCRs came after two AZD1222 doses. Unmutated variant regions reportedly attract nearly half of all spike-specific TCRs.

The assay was immunoSEQ multiplex PCR, and TCRdb's table has in-frame clones only and misses some. Seen here are approximately 140,000 clones, 89% observed once, and the top ten hold about 2.7%. The rearrangement links TRBV5-4 to TRBJ2-1, with D possibly matching TRBD1 (5 bases). Sample: peripheral blood, taken on day 0 of AZD1222 vaccination. This TCR came from an adult in good health. The CDR3 spells CASSLGQSYNEQFF. The CDR3, as DNA: TGTGCCAGCAGCTTGGGACAGTCCTACAATGAGCAGTTCTTC.